Listed here are 15 T cell receptor beta chains from one sample, sequenced in a study of early T cells in non-severe SARS-CoV-2 infection. TCRdb re-analysed the 5' RACE reads in MiXCR, keeping a single row per CDR3 protein. The data show 65,000 to 85,000 distinct CDR3 sequences, with about a sixth seen just once and 12% held by the top ten. Sequencing was done on a sample of whole blood. These receptors were obtained from an adult who was a healthcare worker with PCR-confirmed SARS-CoV-2 infection or an uninfected control (not recorded which).

This clonotype was counted at least ten times. The genes are TRBV9 and TRBJ2-3; 9 nucleotides line up with TRBD2. The CDR3 has 16 amino acids. V trimming: 4 bases; J trimming: 1 base; junction bases outside the gene matches: 7. Germline loops: CDR1 SGDLS, CDR2 YYNGEE. In DNA form, the CDR3 reads TGTGCCAGCAGCCCCCTGTCTAGCGGGGGCACAGATACGCAGTATTTT. Its translation: CASSPLSSGGTDTQYF.

V gene TRBV11-2 combines with J gene TRBJ2-1; D is unclear. V lost 1 base and J 7 bases, leaving 11 bases between the germline ends. CDR1 and CDR2 from the germline V gene are SGHAT and FQNNGV. The CDR3 is made up of 14 amino acids. CDR3 DNA sequence: TGTGCCAGCAGCTTAGTTGGGTCACTGAATGAGCAGTTCTTC. Translating gives CASSLVGSLNEQFF.

The table lists this clonotype with many counts. This sequence joins TRBV7-2 and TRBJ2-7; 15 bases agree with TRBD2. The germline gives CDR1 SGHTA, CDR2 FQGNSA. This CDR3 is 16 amino acids long. J was trimmed by 2 bases and V by 5 bases; bases with no gene match: 4. The CDR3 bases are TGTGCCAGCAGCCTCAGGACTAGCGGGAGGGCCTACGAGCAGTACTTC. It specifies CASSLRTSGRAYEQYF.

This clonotype came up a few times. The chain joins TRBV6-2 or TRBV6-3 to TRBJ2-7; 9 bases agree with TRBD2. The V and J ends lost 7 bases and 6 bases, in that order; junction bases with no gene match: 13. The CDR3 sequence is 15 residues long. The germline gives CDR1 MNHEY, CDR2 SVGEGT. The CDR3 DNA is TGTGCCAGCAACCCCACCACTAGCGGGCTTGGCGAGCAGTACTTC. This codes for CASNPTTSGLGEQYF.

The chain joins TRBV7-9 to TRBJ1-4, with 10 bases that match TRBD1. With 3 bases clipped from V and 4 bases from J, the junction kept 8 bases outside the gene matches. Germline values: CDR1 SEHNR, CDR2 FQNEAQ (reference sequence). This CDR3 region has 17 residues. The CDR3 spells CASSLLSGTGDNEKLFF. In nucleotides, the CDR3 is TGTGCCAGCAGCTTGTTATCCGGGACAGGGGATAATGAAAAACTGTTTTTT.

J is TRBJ2-3 and V is TRBV7-3, with TRBD2 matching 9 bases. The CDR3 contains 15 residues. Looked up from germline, CDR1 is SGHTA and CDR2 is FQGTGA. V dropped 5 bases and J dropped 6; count of bases not matched to a gene: 9. The CDR3 DNA sequence: TGTGCCAGCAGCACTGCTGGCGGGAGGGCGGATACGCAGTATTTT. This encodes CASSTAGGRADTQYF. Drawing the rest from reference TRBV7-3 and TRBJ2-3, the complete variable domain is GAGVSQTPSNKVTEKGKYVELRCDPISGHTALYWYRQSLGQGPEFLIYFQGTGAADDSGLPNDRFFAVRPEGSVSTLKIQRTERGDSAVYLCASSTAGGRADTQYFGPGTRLTVL.

The chain carries TRBV12-3 or TRBV12-4 and TRBJ1-1, with 7 bases lining up with TRBD1. The CDR3 contains 12 residues. V was clipped by 5 bases and J by 7 bases; unmatched bases: 4. CDR3 in DNA: TGTGCCAGCAGTCTCAGGGGGAATGAAGCTTTCTTT. Its translation: CASSLRGNEAFF.

The rearrangement joins TRBV5-6 to TRBJ2-6, with D tentatively TRBD1 (6 bases). This CDR3 contains 15 residues. From germline, CDR1 is SGHDT and CDR2 YYEEEE. V gave up 4 bases and J gave up 1 base, with 9 bases separating them. CDR3 DNA sequence: TGTGCCAGCAGCCAACAGGGATCTGGGGCCAACGTCCTGACTTTC. This encodes CASSQQGSGANVLTF.

The rearrangement links TRBV29-1 to TRBJ1-1, with 8 bases matching TRBD1. Germline assignment: CDR1 SQVTM and CDR2 ANQGSEA. The CDR3 consists of 12 residues. V was clipped by 7 bases and J by 5 bases; unmatched bases: 6. The DNA for the CDR3 is TGCAGCGCTAGGACAGGGAATACTGAAGCTTTCTTT. The encoded protein is CSARTGNTEAFF.

This clonotype was recorded a few times. The gene calls are TRBV29-1 and TRBJ2-2, with 8 bases fitting TRBD2. Germline CDR1 and CDR2: SQVTM and ANQGSEA. V gave up 8 bases and J gave up 0 bases; unmatched junction bases: 14. CDR3 size: 17 residues. The CDR3 region is CSFRASGPEPNTGELFF. CDR3 coding DNA: TGCAGCTTTAGGGCTAGCGGGCCTGAACCGAACACCGGGGAGCTGTTTTTT.

The rearrangement joins TRBV9 to TRBJ2-6; D possibly corresponds to TRBD1 (6 bases). The CDR3 covers 16 residues. Germline assignment: CDR1 SGDLS and CDR2 YYNGEE. The V end lost 4 bases, the J end lost 4 bases, and 15 bases lay between the germline ends. The CDR3 DNA reads as TGTGCCAGCAGCCCCCAAACAGGGAACGGGGCCAACGTCCTGACTTTC. Its protein is CASSPQTGNGANVLTF. Supplemented by reference TRBV9 and TRBJ2-6, the full variable domain reads DSGVTQTPKHLITATGQRVTLRCSPRSGDLSVYWYQQSLDQGLQFLIQYYNGEERAKGNILERFSAQQFPDLHSELNLSSLELGDSALYFCASSPQTGNGANVLTFGAGSRLTVL.

This chain joins TRBV7-2 and TRBJ2-1; 8 nucleotides match TRBD2. This CDR3 spans 15 amino acids. Germline values: CDR1 SGHTA, CDR2 FQGNSA. V gave up 5 bases and J gave up 5 bases; unmatched junction bases: 8. The DNA of the CDR3 is TGTGCCAGCAGCGGAACGGGACTAGTTAACAATGAGCAGTTCTTC. Encoded protein: CASSGTGLVNNEQFF.

V usage is TRBV19 and J usage is TRBJ2-1; D is perhaps TRBD1 or TRBD2 (5 bases each). Germline loops: CDR1 LNHDA, CDR2 SQIVND (reference sequence). The CDR3 is 15 residues long. The V end lost 5 bases, the J end lost 3 bases, and 14 bases lay between the germline ends. The CDR3 here is CASSGRGALYNEQFF. The CDR3 DNA sequence: TGTGCCAGTAGTGGTAGGGGAGCCCTCTACAATGAGCAGTTCTTC.

This clonotype was observed at least ten times. The J gene is TRBJ2-1, the V gene TRBV29-1, with TRBD2 identical over 8 bases. This CDR3 contains 13 residues. Trimming took 6 bases from V and 2 from J; bases not matched to a gene: 3. Per germline, CDR1 SQVTM and CDR2 ANQGSEA. CDR3 in amino acids: CSVGLGAYNEQFF. The CDR3 DNA reads TGCAGCGTGGGACTAGGCGCCTACAATGAGCAGTTCTTC.

In this sample, this clonotype turned up once. The rearrangement links TRBV12-3 or TRBV12-4 to TRBJ2-5; D assignment may be TRBD1 or TRBD2 (6 bases each). Trimming pared 5 bases from V and 2 bases from J, leaving 12 bases between. The CDR3 extends over 14 amino acids. In nucleotides, the CDR3 is TGTGCCAGCAGTCTAGGGGGGAGGCAAGAGACCCAGTACTTC. Translated, it gives CASSLGGRQETQYF.